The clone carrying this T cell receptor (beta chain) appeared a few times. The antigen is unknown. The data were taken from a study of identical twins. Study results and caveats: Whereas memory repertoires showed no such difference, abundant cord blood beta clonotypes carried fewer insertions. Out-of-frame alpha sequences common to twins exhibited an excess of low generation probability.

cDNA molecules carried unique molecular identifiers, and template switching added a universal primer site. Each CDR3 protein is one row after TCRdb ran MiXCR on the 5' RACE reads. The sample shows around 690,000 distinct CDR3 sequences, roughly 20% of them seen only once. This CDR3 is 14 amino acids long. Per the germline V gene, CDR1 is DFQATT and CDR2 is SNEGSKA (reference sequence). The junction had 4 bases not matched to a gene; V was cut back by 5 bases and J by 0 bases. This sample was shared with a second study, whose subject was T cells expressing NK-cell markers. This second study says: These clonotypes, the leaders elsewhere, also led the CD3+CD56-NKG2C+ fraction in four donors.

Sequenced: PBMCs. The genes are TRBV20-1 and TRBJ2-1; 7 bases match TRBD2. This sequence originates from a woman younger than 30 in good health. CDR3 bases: TGCAGTGCTCTTCGGACTAGCTCCTACAATGAGCAGTTCTTC. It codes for CSALRTSSYNEQFF.